The 10 T cell receptor beta chains reported below all come from one sample, sequenced in a study of radiation and T cells in renal cell carcinoma. Indicated time point: blood 2 weeks post-SBRT. The sample's treatment: 15 Gy SBRT to primary tumor, nephrectomy 4 weeks later. Only in-frame clones appear in the TCRdb table, and some are missing; sequencing was by immunoSEQ multiplex PCR. The sample lists 95,000 to 150,000 clones; roughly four fifths were seen once. This specimen consisted of blood, obtained from a patient whose treatment included radiotherapy and nephrectomy. These receptors were taken from a man in his fifties with renal cell carcinoma.

The genes are TRBV4-1 and TRBJ2-5; possible D gene TRBD2, 5 bases. The CDR3 spans 12 residues. Germline values: CDR1 MGHRA, CDR2 YSYEKL. V was shortened by 1 base and J by 5 bases, with 5 bases between the two germline ends. CDR3: CASSQGGETQYF. As DNA, the CDR3 is TGCGCCAGCAGCCAAGGAGGGGAGACCCAGTACTTC.

This clone was counted once. V gene TRBV7-9 combines with J gene TRBJ2-5, with TRBD2 identical over 8 bases. Per the germline V gene, CDR1 is SEHNR and CDR2 is FQNEAQ (reference sequence). The CDR3 is made up of 13 amino acids. The V gene end was trimmed by 6 bases and the J gene end by 4 bases; junction bases not matched to a gene: 4. The CDR3 protein is CASSGGRRETQYF. CDR3 nucleotides: TGTGCCAGCAGTGGCGGGAGGAGAGAGACCCAGTACTTC. Full variable domain (remainder filled in from reference TRBV7-9 and TRBJ2-5): DTGVSQNPRHKITKRGQNVTFRCDPISEHNRLYWYRQTLGQGPEFLTYFQNEAQLEKSRLLSDRFSAERPKGSFSTLEIQRTEQGDSAMYLCASSGGRRETQYFGPGTRLLVL.

The chain is built from TRBV30 and TRBJ2-1; the D is unclear. The CDR3 length is 14 residues. Per germline, CDR1 GTSNPN and CDR2 SVGIG (reference sequence). Trimming pared 1 base from V and 9 bases from J, leaving 16 bases between. CDR3 residues: CAWSASGPNGEQFF. The DNA of the CDR3 is TGTGCCTGGAGTGCCTCCGGACCCAACGGTGAGCAGTTCTTC.

This clone has a single count. The J gene is TRBJ2-7, the V gene TRBV5-5; weak D call: TRBD1 (5 bases). This CDR3 is 12 amino acids long. Germline V lookup: CDR1 SGHKS, CDR2 YYEKEE (reference sequence). The V end lost 1 base, the J end lost 7 bases, and 9 bases lay between the germline ends. The CDR3 region has the DNA TGTGCCAGCAGCTTGCTGGGGCGTGAGCAGTACTTC. This sequence encodes CASSLLGREQYF. Based on the CDR3 plus reference TRBV5-5 and TRBJ2-7, the full variable domain is DAGVTQSPTHLIKTRGQQVTLRCSPISGHKSVSWYQQVLGQGPQFIFQYYEKEERGRGNFPDRFSARQFPNYSSELNVNALLLGDSALYLCASSLLGREQYFGPGTRLTVT.

V usage is TRBV18 and J usage is TRBJ2-7, with D perhaps TRBD2 (5 bases). CDR1 is KGHSH, CDR2 LQKENI, per germline. V gave up 6 bases and J gave up 1 base, with 13 bases separating them. CDR3 length: 14 residues. The DNA of the CDR3 is TGTGCCAGCTCCCACGGGGTACAATCCTACGAGCAGTACTTC. Protein product: CASSHGVQSYEQYF.

CDR3 DNA: TGTGCCAGCAGTCCCTCCCTTGCCAGGGTCTATGGCTACACCTTC. This codes for CASSPSLARVYGYTF. The chain couples TRBV27 to TRBJ1-2; D might be TRBD1 (5 bases). V was trimmed by 5 bases and J by 4 bases, leaving 17 bases between them. This CDR3 is 15 amino acids long. The germline gives CDR1 MNHEY, CDR2 SMNVEV (reference sequence).

This clone was seen a single time. The V and J genes are TRBV5-1 and TRBJ1-5; the D is unclear. The CDR3 spans 12 residues. Per germline, CDR1 SGHRS and CDR2 YFSETQ. V was pared by 0 bases and J by 4 bases, with 2 bases between. CDR3 loop: CASSLANQPQHF. The CDR3 bases are TGCGCCAGCAGCTTGGCTAATCAGCCCCAGCATTTT.

The chain employs TRBV29-1 and TRBJ2-1, with TRBD2 as a possible D gene (6 bases). This CDR3 comprises 16 residues. CDR1 is SQVTM and CDR2 is ANQGSEA in the germline V gene. Trimming cost V 4 bases and J 0 bases, with 16 bases left between them. The DNA of the CDR3 is TGCAGCGTTGGCTCAGGGCGGGAATTCTCCTACAATGAGCAGTTCTTC. This codes for CSVGSGREFSYNEQFF.

The V call is TRBV28, the J call TRBJ1-3, with TRBD1 matching over 7 bases. Germline CDR1 is MDHEN and CDR2 is SYDVKM. The junction had 13 bases not matched to a gene; V was cut back by 10 bases and J by 4 bases. The CDR3 is made up of 15 amino acids. The CDR3 bases are TGTGCCACGTCGACCCTGACAGGGTACGGAAACACCATATATTTT. Protein product: CATSTLTGYGNTIYF.

Note on this clone: Other nucleotide sequences in the sample specify the same CDR3. The chain couples TRBV7-2 to TRBJ2-5, with D unresolved. Germline V gene lookup returns CDR1 SGHTA and CDR2 FQGNSA. Trimming took 0 bases from V and 5 from J, leaving 4 bases between them. The length of the CDR3 is 12 residues. The CDR3 region is CASSLARETQYF. In DNA, the CDR3 is TGTGCCAGCAGCTTAGCGCGGGAGACCCAGTACTTC. Together with reference TRBV7-2 and TRBJ2-5, the CDR3 gives the full variable domain: GAGVSQSPSNKVTEKGKDVELRCDPISGHTALYWYRQSLGQGLEFLIYFQGNSAPDKSGLPSDRFSAERTGGSVSTLTIQRTQQEDSAVYLCASSLARETQYFGPGTRLLVL.